This T cell receptor (beta chain) originates from a study of T cell clonotyping in hematopoietic cell transplantation. Findings and limits, study-wide: After transplant, recipient diversity fell while pathologically expanded clonotypes grew through day 180. Few recipient clonotypes overlapped donors; over 97% were de novo at given depth.

Method: immunoSEQ multiplex PCR; TCRdb's copy keeps in-frame clones and lacks some. This repertoire shows 30,000 or so clones, about 83% found once; its top ten account for 6% to 8%. This clone has a single count. Its antigen is still unknown. As to time point: recipient sample about 28 days before transplant, after cytoreduction. V lost 0 bases to trimming and J lost 4 bases, with 13 bases between them. This CDR3 spans 15 amino acids. Germline V gene sequence: CDR1 SGHRS, CDR2 YFSETQ. Source: peripheral blood mononuclear cells, taken before stem cell transplant. The clonotype originates from a woman aged 30 to 39 with chronic myeloid leukemia. Some clones in this sample may be carry-over from other donors' samples. The chain employs TRBV5-1 and TRBJ1-2, with a possible D match to TRBD1 (6 bases). CDR3 residues: CASSLEQGRTYGYTF. CDR3 bases: TGCGCCAGCAGCTTGGAACAGGGCCGTACCTATGGCTACACCTTC.